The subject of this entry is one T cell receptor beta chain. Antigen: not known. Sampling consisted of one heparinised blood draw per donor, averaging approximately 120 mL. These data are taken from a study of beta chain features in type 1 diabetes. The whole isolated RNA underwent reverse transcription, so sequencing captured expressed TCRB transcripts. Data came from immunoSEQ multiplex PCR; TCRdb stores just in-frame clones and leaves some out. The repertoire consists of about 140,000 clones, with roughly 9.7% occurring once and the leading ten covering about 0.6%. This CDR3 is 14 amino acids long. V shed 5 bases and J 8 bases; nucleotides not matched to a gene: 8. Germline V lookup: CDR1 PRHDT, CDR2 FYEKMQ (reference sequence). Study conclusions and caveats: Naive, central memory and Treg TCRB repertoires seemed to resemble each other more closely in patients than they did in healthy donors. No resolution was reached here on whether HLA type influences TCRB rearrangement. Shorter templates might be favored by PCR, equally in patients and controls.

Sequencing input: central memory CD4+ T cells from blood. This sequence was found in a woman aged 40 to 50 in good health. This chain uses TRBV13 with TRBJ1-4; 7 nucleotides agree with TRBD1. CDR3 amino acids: CASSPRQGGEKLFF. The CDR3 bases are TGTGCCAGCAGCCCCAGACAGGGTGGGGAAAAACTGTTTTTT.